This T cell receptor beta chain is from a study of blood T cells in healthy people across ages. The authors extracted at least 6 micrograms of total RNA per sample. CDR1 and CDR2 from the germline V gene are DFQATT and SNEGSKA (reference sequence). Deletions cut 6 bases from V and 5 bases from J, with 19 bases between. The CDR3 has 14 residues. A sample-barcoded 5' primer and a J-beta primer mix were used in a second PCR of roughly 7 to 11 cycles. TCRdb analysed the 5' RACE reads with MiXCR anew, one entry per CDR3 protein. The data contain 600,000 to 800,000 distinct CDR3 sequences, over 40% of them singletons.

This chain links TRBV20-1 with TRBJ1-2; D may be TRBD1 (5 bases). The clonotype comes from a woman older than 75 in good health. Input material: blood. CDR3 region: CSAAGGGRKYGYTF. The CDR3 nucleotides are TGCAGTGCGGCGGGTGGGGGACGAAAATATGGCTACACCTTC.